Presented here are 19 T cell receptor beta chains from one specimen sequenced in a study of post-analysis software for immune sequencing data. Whole-study findings and limits: Several TRBV segments (TRBV5-6, TRBV5-1 and TRBV20-1 among them) occurred more frequently in patients than in controls.

cDNA libraries of TCR beta carried unique molecular identifiers. MiXCR, applied by TCRdb to the PCR reads, yields one record per CDR3 protein. The table lists 820,000 or so distinct CDR3 sequences, roughly 50% of them singletons. No antigen has been assigned to these receptors. Sequences were obtained from blood. The receptor source for this set is a girl between 10 and 17 years old with multiple sclerosis.

V gene TRBV6-5 combines with J gene TRBJ2-1; 8 bases fit TRBD1. Looked up from germline, CDR1 is MNHEY and CDR2 is SVGAGI. The CDR3 is 17 residues long. V was clipped by 2 bases and J by 0 bases; unmatched bases: 6. The CDR3 region has the DNA TGTGCCAGCAGTTACACCCGACAGGGGTCCTCCTACAATGAGCAGTTCTTC. It codes for CASSYTRQGSSYNEQFF.

This chain connects TRBV28 to TRBJ1-2; 8 bases agree with TRBD1. This CDR3 contains 16 residues. CDR1 and CDR2 (germline): MDHEN, SYDVKM. V shed 5 bases and J 4 bases; nucleotides not matched to a gene: 12. CDR3 bases: TGTGCCAGCAGTACAATTCAGGGGGCCGACCTCTATGGCTACACCTTC. As protein: CASSTIQGADLYGYTF.

In this sample, this clonotype turned up once. The chain recombines TRBV20-1 with TRBJ2-1; TRBD2 agrees at 11 bases. With 0 bases clipped from V and 3 bases from J, the junction kept 4 bases outside the gene matches. Germline loops: CDR1 DFQATT, CDR2 SNEGSKA (reference sequence). The CDR3 consists of 16 residues. In nucleotides, the CDR3 is TGCAGTGCTAGAGATCCTGGACTAGCGGGCTACAATGAGCAGTTCTTC. Protein: CSARDPGLAGYNEQFF.

The chain uses TRBV20-1 and TRBJ2-7, with TRBD2 matching 8 bases. The CDR3 totals 14 residues. J gave up 0 bases and V 6 bases, and 7 bases lay outside the gene matches. Per germline, CDR1 DFQATT and CDR2 SNEGSKA (reference sequence). CDR3 amino acids: CSALTSGISYEQYF. CDR3 DNA sequence: TGCAGTGCGTTAACTAGCGGCATCTCCTACGAGCAGTACTTC.

V gene TRBV5-1 combines with J gene TRBJ2-1, with TRBD2 matching over 12 bases. The J call may be in error: the DNA end matches TRBJ2-7 better. The CDR3 runs 19 residues. Germline CDR1 and CDR2: SGHRS and YFSETQ. The CDR3 loop is CASTKDFGLAGPVPNEQYF. The CDR3 region has the DNA TGCGCCAGCACCAAAGATTTCGGACTAGCGGGGCCCGTGCCCAACGAGCAGTACTTC.

V usage is TRBV20-1 and J usage is TRBJ2-7; D perhaps matches TRBD2 (6 bases). The CDR3 is 15 amino acids. V was cut by 3 bases and J by 2 bases, with 17 bases left in between. CDR1 and CDR2 from the germline V gene are DFQATT and SNEGSKA (reference sequence). The CDR3, as DNA: TGCAGTGCTAGTCCCTTGGGCGGGACGACCTACGAGCAGTACTTC. Translated: CSASPLGGTTYEQYF.

For the CDR3, the DNA is TGTGCCAGCAGCTCCGCAGCCATAGGGACCTACGAGCAGTACTTC. Protein product: CASSSAAIGTYEQYF. V is TRBV3-1 and J is TRBJ2-7; D is unresolved. CDR1 is LGHDT, CDR2 YNNKEL, per germline (reference sequence). There are 15 residues in the CDR3. The V and J ends lost 5 bases and 2 bases respectively, with 16 bases between them.

The rearrangement joins TRBV10-3 to TRBJ2-2, with a possible D match to TRBD1 (6 bases). The germline V gene has CDR1 ENHRY and CDR2 SYGVKD. V was shortened by 10 bases and J by 5 bases, with 11 bases between the two germline ends. The CDR3 has 12 residues. The CDR3 bases are TGTGCCACCGGCCAGGGGACCGGGGAGCTGTTTTTT. Protein sequence: CATGQGTGELFF.

The gene calls are TRBV7-2 and TRBJ2-6; D might be TRBD1 (6 bases). The CDR3 totals 17 residues. V lost 1 base, J lost 0 bases, and 10 bases lay in between. Germline CDR1 SGHTA, CDR2 FQGNSA. CDR3 residues: CASSLVQGSSGANVLTF. The CDR3 coding sequence is TGTGCCAGCAGCTTAGTCCAGGGGAGCTCTGGGGCCAACGTCCTGACTTTC.

The J gene is TRBJ2-3, the V gene TRBV20-1, with TRBD2 matching 12 bases. Germline trimming cut 0 bases from V and 2 bases from J; bases unmatched to any gene: 6. The CDR3 totals 17 residues. CDR1 DFQATT and CDR2 SNEGSKA come from the germline V gene (reference sequence). CDR3 nucleotides: TGCAGTGCTAGAGATTTCGGACTAGCGGGGCTCACAGATACGCAGTATTTT. Its translation: CSARDFGLAGLTDTQYF.

This clonotype came up a few times. J is TRBJ1-4 and V is TRBV3-1; the D gene is possibly TRBD1 (5 bases). The V end was cut by 0 bases, the J end by 7 bases, with 15 bases between. The CDR3 runs to 16 residues. Germline V gene sequence: CDR1 LGHDT, CDR2 YNNKEL (reference sequence). The CDR3 nucleotides read TGTGCCAGCAGCCAAGATCTGGGCAGGGATTTTGAAAAACTGTTTTTT. It encodes CASSQDLGRDFEKLFF.

J is TRBJ2-1 and V is TRBV10-3; 11 nucleotides agree with TRBD2. The V gene end was trimmed by 4 bases and the J gene end by 2 bases; junction bases not matched to a gene: 10. Germline V gene sequence: CDR1 ENHRY, CDR2 SYGVKD. The CDR3 is 18 residues long. In DNA, the CDR3 is TGTGCCATCAGTGCTTCTAGCGGGGGGACCCCGACCTACAATGAGCAGTTCTTC. Encoded protein: CAISASSGGTPTYNEQFF.

This chain links TRBV25-1 with TRBJ2-5; no clear D. CDR1 and CDR2 (germline): MGHDK, SYGVNS. Trimming left V 1 base short and J 7 bases short, with 13 bases between. This CDR3 has 14 residues. For the CDR3, the DNA is TGTGCCAGCAGTGAATTTGGCCCCCGTGGGACCCAGTACTTC. Residues: CASSEFGPRGTQYF.

The rearrangement joins TRBV7-2 to TRBJ1-2; possible D gene TRBD1, 5 bases. Germline CDR1 reads SGHTA; CDR2 reads FQGNSA. The CDR3 runs to 13 residues. The V and J ends lost 5 bases and 8 bases respectively, with 15 bases between them. DNA of the CDR3: TGTGCCAGCAGCCTCCGGGACTCGAGGGGCTACACCTTC. Its translation is CASSLRDSRGYTF.

V is TRBV5-1 and J is TRBJ2-7, with 14 bases identical to TRBD2. Trimming cost V 2 bases and J 2 bases; bases outside gene matches: 9. The CDR3 runs 18 residues. Germline V CDR1 and CDR2: SGHRS, YFSETQ. In nucleotides, the CDR3 is TGCGCCAGCAGCTTAGGGGGGACTAGCGGGGGAGGAACCTACGAGCAGTACTTC. Translated: CASSLGGTSGGGTYEQYF.

V is TRBV5-6 and J is TRBJ2-7, with D perhaps matching TRBD1 (6 bases). This CDR3 comprises 14 residues. CDR1 and CDR2 (germline): SGHDT, YYEEEE. V was trimmed by 4 bases and J by 3 bases, leaving 14 bases between them. As DNA, the CDR3 is TGTGCCAGCAGCCACTGGGACACTTACTACGAGCAGTACTTC. It yields the protein CASSHWDTYYEQYF.

V and J are TRBV20-1 and TRBJ2-7; 7 bases map to TRBD1. The CDR3 is made up of 16 amino acids. The germline gives CDR1 DFQATT, CDR2 SNEGSKA (reference sequence). V shed 0 bases and J 1 base; nucleotides not matched to a gene: 9. This CDR3 reads CSARDTTPGQSYEQYF. In nucleotides, the CDR3 is TGCAGTGCTAGAGATACGACTCCGGGACAGTCCTACGAGCAGTACTTC.

The chain recombines TRBV18 with TRBJ2-7, with 11 positions matching TRBD2. With 6 bases clipped from V and 0 bases from J, the junction kept 10 bases outside the gene matches. Germline CDR1 KGHSH, CDR2 LQKENI. The CDR3 extends over 17 amino acids. The CDR3 region is CASSPRVTSGASYEQYF. The CDR3 DNA follows: TGTGCCAGCTCCCCTCGTGTGACTAGCGGGGCCTCCTACGAGCAGTACTTC.

This clonotype was observed a few times. The chain links TRBV5-1 to TRBJ2-7; 11 bases map to TRBD2. The V gene end was trimmed by 0 bases and the J gene end by 3 bases; junction bases not matched to a gene: 11. CDR1 is SGHRS, CDR2 YFSETQ, per germline. CDR3 length equals 18 residues. CDR3 nucleotide sequence: TGCGCCAGCAGCTTGGGCCGCACGACTAGCGGGGTAAACTACGAGCAGTACTTC. This sequence encodes CASSLGRTTSGVNYEQYF.